This paragraph covers one TCR beta chain sequence. These data belong to a study of blood T cell repertoires in COVID-19. Background on the study: COVID-19 samples from acute and convalescent phases originated in the United States, Italy and Spain.

Original handling: Nucleated cell counts were estimated from reference gene primer amplification. TCRdb's table, derived via immunoSEQ multiplex PCR, lists solely in-frame clones and lacks some. The V and J calls and the clone size are those of that table, but D and trimming were determined from the DNA. The top ten clones hold about 9.9% of a sample with 29,000 or so clones, about 89% of them seen once. The sequenced material came from peripheral blood. This sequence originates from a human donor in a cohort sampled during active COVID-19.

The CDR3 loop is CASTGTSGWYEQYF. The DNA for the CDR3 is TGTGCCAGCACCGGGACTAGCGGATGGTACGAGCAGTACTTC. The V and J genes are TRBV7-2 and TRBJ2-7; 11 bases fit TRBD2. Unmatched junction bases numbered 6, after V lost 7 bases and J lost 4 bases. CDR1 SGHTA and CDR2 FQGNSA come from the germline V gene. The CDR3 runs to 14 residues.